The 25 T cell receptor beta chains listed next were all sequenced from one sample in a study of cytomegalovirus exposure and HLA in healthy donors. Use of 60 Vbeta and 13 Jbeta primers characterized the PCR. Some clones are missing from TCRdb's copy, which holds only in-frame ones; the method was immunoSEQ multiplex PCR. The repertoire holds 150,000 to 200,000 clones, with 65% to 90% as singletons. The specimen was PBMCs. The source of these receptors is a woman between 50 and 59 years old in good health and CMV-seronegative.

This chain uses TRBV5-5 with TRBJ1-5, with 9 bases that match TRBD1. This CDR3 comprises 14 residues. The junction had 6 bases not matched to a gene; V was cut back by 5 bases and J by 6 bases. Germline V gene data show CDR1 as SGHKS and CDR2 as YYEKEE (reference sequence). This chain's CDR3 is CASRYGQGTQPQHF. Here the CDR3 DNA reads TGTGCCAGCAGGTACGGACAGGGGACTCAGCCCCAGCATTTT.

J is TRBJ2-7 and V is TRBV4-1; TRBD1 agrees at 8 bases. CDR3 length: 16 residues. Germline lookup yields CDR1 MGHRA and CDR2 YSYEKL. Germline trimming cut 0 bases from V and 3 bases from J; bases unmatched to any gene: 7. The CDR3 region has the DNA TGCGCCAGCAGCCAAGATGGGGACAGGATATACTACGAGCAGTACTTC. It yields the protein CASSQDGDRIYYEQYF.

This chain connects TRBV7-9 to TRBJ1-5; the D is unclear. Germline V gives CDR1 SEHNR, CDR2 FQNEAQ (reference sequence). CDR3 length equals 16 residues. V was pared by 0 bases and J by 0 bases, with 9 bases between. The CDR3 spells CASSLAGRDSNQPQHF. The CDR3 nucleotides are TGTGCCAGCAGCTTAGCGGGGAGGGATAGCAATCAGCCCCAGCATTTT.

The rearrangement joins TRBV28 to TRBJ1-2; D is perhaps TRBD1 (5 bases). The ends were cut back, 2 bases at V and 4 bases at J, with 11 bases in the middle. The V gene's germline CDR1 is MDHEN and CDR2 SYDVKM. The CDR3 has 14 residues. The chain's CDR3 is CASSLRGWVYGYTF. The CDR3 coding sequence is TGTGCCAGCAGTTTACGGGGGTGGGTCTATGGCTACACCTTC.

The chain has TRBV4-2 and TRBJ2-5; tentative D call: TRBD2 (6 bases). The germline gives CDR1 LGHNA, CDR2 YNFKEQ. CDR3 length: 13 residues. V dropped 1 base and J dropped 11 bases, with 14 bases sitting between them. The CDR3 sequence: CASSQALGGEQYF. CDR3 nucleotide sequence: TGTGCCAGCAGCCAAGCCCTCGGCGGGGAGCAGTACTTC.

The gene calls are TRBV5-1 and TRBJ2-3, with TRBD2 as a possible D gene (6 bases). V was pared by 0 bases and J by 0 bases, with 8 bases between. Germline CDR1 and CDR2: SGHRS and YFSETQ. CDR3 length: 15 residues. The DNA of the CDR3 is TGCGCCAGCAGCTTGGTCGGGACTAGCACAGATACGCAGTATTTT. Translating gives CASSLVGTSTDTQYF.

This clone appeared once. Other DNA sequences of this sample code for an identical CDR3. The CDR3 loop is CASSLQGLYGYTF. CDR3 coding DNA: TGTGCCAGCAGCTTGCAGGGCCTCTATGGCTACACCTTC. The rearrangement links TRBV5-4 to TRBJ1-2; TRBD1 might be the D (5 bases). V gave up 1 base and J gave up 4 bases, with 8 bases separating them. The CDR3 is 13 residues long. Germline-derived CDR1 and CDR2 are SGHNT and YYREEE (reference sequence). Using reference TRBV5-4 and TRBJ1-2 for the parts outside the CDR3, the full variable domain is ETGVTQSPTHLIKTRGQQVTLRCSSQSGHNTVSWYQQALGQGPQFIFQYYREEENGRGNFPPRFSGLQFPNYSSELNVNALELDDSALYLCASSLQGLYGYTFGSGTRLTVV.

CDR3 sequence reads: CASLRGNTIYF. The CDR3 DNA reads TGTGCCAGCTTACGGGGAAACACCATATATTTT. The V and J genes are TRBV28 and TRBJ1-3; the D is unclear. V was trimmed by 8 bases and J by 4 bases, leaving 6 bases between them. The CDR3 is 11 residues long. Germline V gene data show CDR1 as MDHEN and CDR2 as SYDVKM.

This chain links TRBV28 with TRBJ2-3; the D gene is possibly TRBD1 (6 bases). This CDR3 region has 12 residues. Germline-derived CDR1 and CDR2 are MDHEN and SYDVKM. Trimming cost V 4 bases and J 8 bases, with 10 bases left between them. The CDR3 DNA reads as TGTGCCAGCAGTTCTTTGGGGGCTACGCAGTATTTT. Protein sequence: CASSSLGATQYF.

The CDR3 region has the DNA TGTGCCAGCAGTTTACCGACTAGCCAAGAGACCCAGTACTTC. Amino acid sequence: CASSLPTSQETQYF. This chain links TRBV28 with TRBJ2-5; the D gene is possibly TRBD2 (6 bases). CDR1 is MDHEN and CDR2 is SYDVKM in the germline V gene. This CDR3 has 14 residues. V dropped 2 bases and J dropped 1 base, with 8 bases sitting between them.

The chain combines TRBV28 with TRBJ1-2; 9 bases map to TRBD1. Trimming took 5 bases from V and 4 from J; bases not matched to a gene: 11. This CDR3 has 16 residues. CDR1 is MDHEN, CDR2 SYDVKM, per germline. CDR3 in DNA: TGTGCCAGCAGTCCACAGGGGGCCGCGTTAAGCTATGGCTACACCTTC. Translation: CASSPQGAALSYGYTF.

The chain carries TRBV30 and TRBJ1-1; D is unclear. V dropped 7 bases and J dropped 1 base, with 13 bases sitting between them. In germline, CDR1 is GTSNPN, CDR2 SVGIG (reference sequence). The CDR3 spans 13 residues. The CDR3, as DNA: TGTGCCTTCAACATCGGCGGGAACACTGAAGCTTTCTTT. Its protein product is CAFNIGGNTEAFF.

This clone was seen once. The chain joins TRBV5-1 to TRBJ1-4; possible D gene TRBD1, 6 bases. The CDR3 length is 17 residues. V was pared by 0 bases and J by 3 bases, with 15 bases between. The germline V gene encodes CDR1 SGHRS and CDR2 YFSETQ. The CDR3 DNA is TGCGCCAGCAGCTTGGACAACAGGGAGAGATCTAATGAAAAACTGTTTTTT. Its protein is CASSLDNRERSNEKLFF.

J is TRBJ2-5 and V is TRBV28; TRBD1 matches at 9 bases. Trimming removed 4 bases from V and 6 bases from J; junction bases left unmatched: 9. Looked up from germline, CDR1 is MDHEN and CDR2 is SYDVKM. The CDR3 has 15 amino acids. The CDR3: CASSSTGTGMKTQYF. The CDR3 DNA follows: TGTGCCAGCAGTTCGACCGGGACAGGGATGAAGACCCAGTACTTC.

The CDR3 loop reads CASSGTSGRGSYNEQFF. Written as DNA, the CDR3 is TGCGCCAGCAGCGGGACTAGCGGGAGAGGGTCCTACAATGAGCAGTTCTTC. The gene calls are TRBV5-1 and TRBJ2-1; 14 bases fit TRBD2. Germline V lookup: CDR1 SGHRS, CDR2 YFSETQ. Trimming took 4 bases from V and 1 from J; bases not matched to a gene: 4. The CDR3 has 17 residues.

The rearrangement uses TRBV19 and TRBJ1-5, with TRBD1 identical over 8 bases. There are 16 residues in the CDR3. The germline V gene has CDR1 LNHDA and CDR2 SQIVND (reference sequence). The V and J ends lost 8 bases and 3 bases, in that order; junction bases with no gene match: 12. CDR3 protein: CASQKGGQVFNQPQHF. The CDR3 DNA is TGTGCCAGTCAAAAGGGGGGACAGGTCTTCAATCAGCCCCAGCATTTT. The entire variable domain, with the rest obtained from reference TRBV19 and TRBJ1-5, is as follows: DGGITQSPKYLFRKEGQNVTLSCEQNLNHDAMYWYRQDPGQGLRLIYYSQIVNDFQKGDIAEGYSVSREKKESFPLTVTSAQKNPTAFYLCASQKGGQVFNQPQHFGDGTRLSIL.

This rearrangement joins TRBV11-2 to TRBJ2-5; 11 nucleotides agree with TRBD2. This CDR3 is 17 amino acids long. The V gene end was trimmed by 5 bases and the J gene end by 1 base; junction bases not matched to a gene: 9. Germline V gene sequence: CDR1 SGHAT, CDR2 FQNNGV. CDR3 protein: CASSPARGTSGQETQYF. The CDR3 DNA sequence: TGTGCCAGCAGCCCCGCTCGGGGGACTAGCGGCCAAGAGACCCAGTACTTC.

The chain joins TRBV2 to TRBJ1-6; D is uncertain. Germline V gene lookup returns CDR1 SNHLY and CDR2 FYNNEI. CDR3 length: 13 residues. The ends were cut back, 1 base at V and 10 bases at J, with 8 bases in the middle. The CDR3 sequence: CASSEDWASPLHF. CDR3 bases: TGTGCCAGCAGTGAAGATTGGGCGTCACCCCTCCACTTT.

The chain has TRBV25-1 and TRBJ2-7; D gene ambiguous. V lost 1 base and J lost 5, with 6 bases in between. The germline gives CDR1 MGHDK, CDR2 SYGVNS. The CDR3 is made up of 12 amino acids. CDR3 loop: CASSEFIHEQYF. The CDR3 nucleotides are TGTGCCAGCAGTGAATTCATCCACGAGCAGTACTTC.

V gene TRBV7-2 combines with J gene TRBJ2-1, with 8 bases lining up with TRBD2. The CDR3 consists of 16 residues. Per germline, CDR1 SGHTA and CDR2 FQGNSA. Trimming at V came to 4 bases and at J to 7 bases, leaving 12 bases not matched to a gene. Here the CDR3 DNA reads TGTGCCAGCAGCTGGACGTTAGCGGGGAGGAAAAATGAGCAGTTCTTC. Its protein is CASSWTLAGRKNEQFF.

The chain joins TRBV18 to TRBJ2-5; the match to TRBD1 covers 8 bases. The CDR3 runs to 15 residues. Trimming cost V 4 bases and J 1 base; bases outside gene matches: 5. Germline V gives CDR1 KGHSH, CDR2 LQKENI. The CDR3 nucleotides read TGTGCCAGCTCACGCGCGGGACAGGCCCAAGAGACCCAGTACTTC. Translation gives CASSRAGQAQETQYF.

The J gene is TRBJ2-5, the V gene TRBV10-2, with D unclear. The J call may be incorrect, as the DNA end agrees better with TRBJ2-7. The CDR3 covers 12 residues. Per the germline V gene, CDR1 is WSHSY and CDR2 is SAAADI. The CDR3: CASHGASREQYF. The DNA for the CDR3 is TGCGCCAGCCATGGAGCATCCCGCGAGCAGTACTTC.

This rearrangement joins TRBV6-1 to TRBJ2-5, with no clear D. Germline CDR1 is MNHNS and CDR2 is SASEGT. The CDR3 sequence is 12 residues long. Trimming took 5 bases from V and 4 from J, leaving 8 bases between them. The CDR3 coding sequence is TGTGCCAGCAGTCCCCGGAGAGAGACCCAGTACTTC. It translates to CASSPRRETQYF.

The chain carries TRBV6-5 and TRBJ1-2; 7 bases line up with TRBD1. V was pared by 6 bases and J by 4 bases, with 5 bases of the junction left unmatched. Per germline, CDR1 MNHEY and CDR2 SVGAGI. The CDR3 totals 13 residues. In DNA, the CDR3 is TGTGCCAGCAGCCGACAGGGAATCTATGGCTACACCTTC. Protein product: CASSRQGIYGYTF.

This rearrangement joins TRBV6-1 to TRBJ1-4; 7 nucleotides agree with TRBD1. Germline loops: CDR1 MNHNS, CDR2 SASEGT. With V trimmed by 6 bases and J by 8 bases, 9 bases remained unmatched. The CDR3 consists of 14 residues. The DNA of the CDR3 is TGTGCCAGCAGGGCACAGGGGATTTGGGAAAAACTGTTTTTT. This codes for CASRAQGIWEKLFF.